This T cell receptor (beta chain) was captured in a study of cytomegalovirus exposure and HLA in healthy donors. General study findings and limits: The classifier was said to identify cytomegalovirus status with high specificity and sensitivity.

This clone was found once. Its antigen is currently unknown. It was with 60 Vbeta and 13 Jbeta primers that the PCR ran. Sequencing was performed with immunoSEQ multiplex PCR; in TCRdb, only in-frame clones are kept and a portion is missing. The sample yields fewer than 250,000 clones, about 80% seen once. CDR1 MNHEY and CDR2 SMNVEV come from the germline V gene (reference sequence). Losses at the gene ends were 4 bases for V and 0 bases for J; bases not matched to a gene: 6. The CDR3 has 16 residues. The genes are TRBV27 and TRBJ1-1; 9 nucleotides line up with TRBD1. The receptor's source is a male donor in good health and CMV-seronegative. Sequenced sample: PBMCs. CDR3 amino acids: CASSWNGQGLNTEAFF. The DNA for the CDR3 is TGTGCCAGCAGTTGGAATGGACAGGGGTTGAACACTGAAGCTTTCTTT.